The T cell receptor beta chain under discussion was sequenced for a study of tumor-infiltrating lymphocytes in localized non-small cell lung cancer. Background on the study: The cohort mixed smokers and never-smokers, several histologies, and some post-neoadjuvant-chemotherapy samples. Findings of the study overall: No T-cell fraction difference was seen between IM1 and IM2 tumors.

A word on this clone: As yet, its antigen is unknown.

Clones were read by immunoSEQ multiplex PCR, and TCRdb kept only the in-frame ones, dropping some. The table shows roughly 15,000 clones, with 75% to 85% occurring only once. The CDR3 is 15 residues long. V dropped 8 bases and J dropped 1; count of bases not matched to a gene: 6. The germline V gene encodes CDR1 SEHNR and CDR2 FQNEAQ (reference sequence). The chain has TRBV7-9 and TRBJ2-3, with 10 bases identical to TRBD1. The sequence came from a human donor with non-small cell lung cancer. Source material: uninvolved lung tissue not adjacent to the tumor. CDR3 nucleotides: TGTGCCAGCGGGATCGGACAGGGGGGCACAGATACGCAGTATTTT. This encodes CASGIGQGGTDTQYF. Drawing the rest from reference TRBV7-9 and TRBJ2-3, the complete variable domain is DTGVSQNPRHKITKRGQNVTFRCDPISEHNRLYWYRQTLGQGPEFLTYFQNEAQLEKSRLLSDRFSAERPKGSFSTLEIQRTEQGDSAMYLCASGIGQGGTDTQYFGPGTRLTVL.